The rows below give T cell receptor beta chains drawn from one sample of a study of blood T cell repertoires in COVID-19. Assay: immunoSEQ multiplex PCR; the TCRdb copy retains only in-frame clones and omits some. In the table there are around 150,000 clones, roughly 80% of which are singletons. Sequences were obtained from PBMCs or T cells enriched from blood (not recorded which). The receptors were sampled from a middle-aged man who had recovered from COVID-19. The CDR3 runs from the conserved cysteine through the conserved F or W. The D gene is left open where the match is weak. Size is stated for part of the rows, as once, few or many counts, or as a class when the clone is expanded.

J,V,size,D,CDR3,DNA
TRBJ2-5,TRBV4-3,once,TRBD1,CASSLWTGVQTQYF,TGCGCCAGCAGCCTATGGACAGGGGTTCAGACCCAGTACTTC
TRBJ1-2,TRBV15,-,TRBD1,CATSRDGGHRGSYGYTF,TGTGCCACCAGCAGAGATGGTGGACACAGGGGGAGTTATGGCTACACCTTC
TRBJ1-6,TRBV3-1/TRBV3-2,-,-,CASSQRGGNSPLHF,TGTGCCAGCAGCCAGCGGGGAGGGAATTCACCCCTCCACTTT
TRBJ2-5,TRBV4-1,-,TRBD1,CASSQIQGTETQYF,TGCGCCAGCAGCCAGATACAGGGGACGGAGACCCAGTACTTC
TRBJ2-7,TRBV19,-,TRBD1,CASSIAGQGIHEQYF,TGTGCCAGTAGTATAGCGGGACAGGGTATCCACGAGCAGTACTTC
TRBJ1-2,TRBV29-1,few,TRBD1,CSAGPGTGGGGYTF,TGCAGCGCCGGTCCCGGGACAGGGGGCGGTGGCTACACCTTC
TRBJ2-7,TRBV6-2/TRBV6-3,-,TRBD1,CASSYRGQGPYEQYF,TGTGCCAGCAGTTACAGGGGACAGGGTCCCTACGAGCAGTACTTC
TRBJ1-2,TRBV11-3,-,TRBD1,CASSLGQGRAHYGYTF,TGTGCCAGCAGCTTGGGACAGGGACGTGCGCACTATGGCTACACCTTC
TRBJ1-5,TRBV6-1,-,-,CASSEVAGGSNQPQHF,TGTGCCAGCAGTGAAGTCGCGGGGGGTAGCAATCAGCCCCAGCATTTT
TRBJ2-1,TRBV27,-,TRBD1,CASSRDRVMGNEQFF,TGTGCCAGCAGCCGGGACAGGGTGATGGGCAATGAGCAGTTCTTC
TRBJ2-7,TRBV6-6,-,TRBD1,CASNGQGQGSYEQYF,TGTGCCAGCAACGGACAGGGACAGGGTTCTTACGAGCAGTACTTC
TRBJ1-1,TRBV7-2,-,-,CASSGLFMNTEAFF,TGTGCCAGCAGCGGACTCTTTATGAACACTGAAGCTTTCTTT
TRBJ1-2,TRBV5-6,-,-,CASSTDRENYGYTF,TGTGCCAGCAGCACCGACAGAGAGAACTATGGCTACACCTTC
TRBJ2-7,TRBV3-1/TRBV3-2,-,-,CASSPQGPSYEQYF,TGTGCCAGCAGCCCCCAGGGCCCCTCTTACGAGCAGTACTTC
TRBJ2-2,TRBV9,-,-,CASSVAETGTGELFF,TGTGCCAGCAGCGTAGCCGAGACGGGGACCGGGGAGCTGTTTTTT
TRBJ1-2,TRBV10-3,-,-,CAISESPGYNYGYTF,TGTGCCATCAGTGAGTCGCCAGGGTATAACTATGGCTACACCTTC
TRBJ2-5,TRBV5-1,once,TRBD1,CASSGGQGRETQYF,TGCGCCAGCTCCGGCGGACAGGGGAGGGAGACCCAGTACTTC
TRBJ1-1,TRBV3-1/TRBV3-2,-,-,CASSQAGLNTEAFF,TGTGCCAGCAGCCAGGCGGGCCTGAACACTGAAGCTTTCTTT
TRBJ2-3,TRBV6-2/TRBV6-3,-,TRBD2,CASSLAGANTDTQYF,TGTGCCAGCAGCCTAGCGGGGGCGAACACAGATACGCAGTATTTT
TRBJ2-3,TRBV6-1,-,-,CASSDNLLLSTDTQYF,TGTGCCAGCAGTGATAACCTACTCTTGAGCACAGATACGCAGTATTTT
TRBJ2-7,TRBV27,-,TRBD2,CASSLGVAGSYEQYF,TGTGCCAGCAGTTTAGGGGTAGCGGGATCTTACGAGCAGTACTTC
TRBJ2-7,TRBV7-6,-,-,CASSSGKEQYF,TGTGCCAGCAGCTCAGGGAAGGAGCAGTACTTC
TRBJ1-5,TRBV6-5,-,TRBD1,CASSPDRGSNQPQHF,TGTGCCAGCAGTCCAGACAGGGGAAGCAATCAGCCCCAGCATTTT
TRBJ1-3,TRBV18,once,TRBD1,CASSPREMGQGFSGNTIYF,TGTGCCAGCTCACCCCGTGAAATGGGACAGGGATTCTCTGGAAACACCATATATTTT
TRBJ2-3,TRBV11-3,-,-,CASSLARGLGTDTQYF,TGTGCCAGCAGCTTAGCACGGGGGTTGGGCACAGATACGCAGTATTTT
TRBJ2-1,TRBV7-2,-,TRBD2,CASSLAVLAGTHNEQFF,TGTGCCAGCAGCTTAGCCGTTTTAGCGGGGACCCACAATGAGCAGTTCTTC
TRBJ1-6,TRBV19,-,TRBD1,CASSSTGFSTSTPLHF,TGTGCCAGTAGTTCGACAGGGTTTTCTACTAGTACACCCCTCCACTTT
TRBJ2-7,TRBV6-2/TRBV6-3,-,TRBD1,CASSYVTGAFYEQYF,TGTGCCAGCAGTTACGTGACAGGGGCCTTCTACGAGCAGTACTTC
TRBJ1-1,TRBV6-5,-,-,CASSPLLWSEAFF,TGTGCCAGCAGTCCCCTTCTATGGTCTGAAGCTTTCTTT